The 13 T cell receptor beta chains given below trace back to one sample, sequenced in a study of T-cell memory formation after mild COVID-19. TCRdb re-analysed the 5' RACE reads in MiXCR, keeping a single row per CDR3 protein. The data show roughly 560,000 distinct CDR3 sequences, with 20% seen just once and roughly an eighth held by the top ten. The sample taken for sequencing was PBMCs or a T cell subset sorted from them (not recorded which). The source is an adult woman who had mild COVID-19 (a few samples of this study predate the infection). Cell type and time point are not known.

This clonotype was detected a few times. The chain uses TRBV3-1 and TRBJ1-2; D remains ambiguous. V was trimmed by 6 bases and J by 4 bases, leaving 12 bases between them. The CDR3 extends over 13 amino acids. Germline CDR1 and CDR2: LGHDT and YNNKEL (reference sequence). The CDR3 nucleotides read TGTGCCAGCAGTACGGGGAATGCCTATGGCTACACCTTC. Encoded protein: CASSTGNAYGYTF. Complete variable domain (other parts from reference TRBV3-1 and TRBJ1-2): DTAVSQTPKYLVTQMGNDKSIKCEQNLGHDTMYWYKQDSKKFLKIMFSYNNKELIINETVPNRFSPKSPDKAHLNLHINSLELGDSAVYFCASSTGNAYGYTFGSGTRLTVV.

This clonotype was counted a few times. The chain combines TRBV27 with TRBJ2-3; D is undetermined. Trimming took 6 bases from V and 3 from J, leaving 19 bases between them. This CDR3 has 16 amino acids. The germline V gene has CDR1 MNHEY and CDR2 SMNVEV (reference sequence). CDR3: CASSQLNPLPTDTQYF. Here the CDR3 DNA reads TGTGCCAGCAGCCAGCTCAACCCCCTCCCGACAGATACGCAGTATTTT.

The DNA for the CDR3 is TGTGCCACCAGTGATTTGGGGCAGGGGATCGGGACAGATACGCAGTATTTT. Its protein is CATSDLGQGIGTDTQYF. V usage is TRBV24-1 and J usage is TRBJ2-3; TRBD1 is a possible D gene (6 bases). The CDR3 is 17 amino acids. Germline CDR1 is KGHDR and CDR2 is SFDVKD. Trimming pared 0 bases from V and 3 bases from J, leaving 15 bases between.

This chain uses TRBV7-8 with TRBJ2-7; no firm D call. Per the germline V gene, CDR1 is SGHVS and CDR2 is FQNEAQ. With 1 base removed from V and 4 bases from J, the gap between germline ends came to 8 bases. This CDR3 contains 13 residues. Here the CDR3 reads CASSLDRKYEQYF. CDR3 coding DNA: TGTGCCAGCAGCTTAGACCGGAAATACGAGCAGTACTTC.

In its sample, this clonotype was seen a few times. The rearrangement links TRBV9 to TRBJ2-1; unclear D gene. Germline V lookup: CDR1 SGDLS, CDR2 YYNGEE. The CDR3 has 12 residues. Trimming stripped 4 bases from V and 5 bases from J, with 7 bases between. For the CDR3, the DNA is TGTGCCAGCAGCCGAACAAACAATGAGCAGTTCTTC. It yields the protein CASSRTNNEQFF.

The J gene is TRBJ1-6, the V gene TRBV3-1, with D perhaps TRBD1 (5 bases). The CDR3 length is 14 residues. The germline gives CDR1 LGHDT, CDR2 YNNKEL (reference sequence). V shed 1 base and J shed 10 bases, with 11 bases lying between them. For the CDR3, the DNA is TGTGCCAGCAGCCAAGGTGGGGCAAGGTCACCCCTCCACTTT. This sequence encodes CASSQGGARSPLHF.

The chain recombines TRBV3-1 with TRBJ2-1, with D perhaps assigned TRBD1 or TRBD2 (6 bases each). Germline V gene data show CDR1 as LGHDT and CDR2 as YNNKEL (reference sequence). The V end lost 3 bases, the J end lost 4 bases, and 13 bases lay between the germline ends. The CDR3 is made up of 15 amino acids. CDR3 sequence reads: CASSHMGGRYNEQFF. In DNA form, the CDR3 reads TGTGCCAGCAGCCATATGGGGGGCCGTTACAATGAGCAGTTCTTC.

The CDR3 here is CASSSPVRGWANTEAFF. CDR3 nucleotides: TGTGCCAGCAGCTCCCCGGTGAGGGGGTGGGCGAACACTGAAGCTTTCTTT. V usage is TRBV5-4 and J usage is TRBJ1-1; TRBD1 might be the D (6 bases). Germline-derived CDR1 and CDR2 are SGHNT and YYREEE (reference sequence). Between the trimmed V and J ends, which lost 3 bases and 1 base, there was a span of 19 bases. This CDR3 comprises 17 residues.

The table lists this clonotype with a few counts. The gene calls are TRBV30 and TRBJ1-6; no clear D gene. This CDR3 has 14 amino acids. V dropped 1 base and J dropped 6 bases, with 10 bases sitting between them. Germline V gene sequence: CDR1 GTSNPN, CDR2 SVGIG (reference sequence). CDR3 loop: CAWSGRNFNSPLHF. The CDR3 coding sequence is TGTGCCTGGAGTGGGCGGAATTTTAATTCACCCCTCCACTTT.

V gene TRBV4-1 combines with J gene TRBJ2-1; D unresolved. From germline, CDR1 is MGHRA and CDR2 YSYEKL. The germline V and J ends were trimmed by 1 base and 6 bases, with 7 bases remaining between them. This CDR3 is built from 13 residues. The CDR3 bases are TGCGCCAGCAGCCAAGTCGGCTTCAATGAGCAGTTCTTC. Translation gives CASSQVGFNEQFF.

This sequence joins TRBV7-3 and TRBJ2-3, with 7 bases matching TRBD1. V dropped 3 bases and J dropped 3; count of bases not matched to a gene: 3. Germline lookup yields CDR1 SGHTA and CDR2 FQGTGA. CDR3 length equals 14 residues. For the CDR3, the DNA is TGTGCCAGCAGCTTCGAGGGGGCAACAGATACGCAGTATTTT. It encodes CASSFEGATDTQYF.

The rearrangement uses TRBV12-3 or TRBV12-4 and TRBJ2-5, with 9 bases aligning to TRBD1. The V and J ends lost 5 bases and 5 bases, in that order; junction bases with no gene match: 6. The CDR3 length is 14 residues. The CDR3 protein is CASSTGGVGETQYF. The CDR3 bases are TGTGCCAGCAGTACAGGGGGCGTAGGGGAGACCCAGTACTTC.

This chain uses TRBV12-3 or TRBV12-4 with TRBJ2-3; no firm D call. This CDR3 is 13 amino acids long. Trimming pared 7 bases from V and 2 bases from J, leaving 10 bases between. CDR3 sequence: CASTLDATDTQYF. Written as DNA, the CDR3 is TGTGCCAGCACCCTGGACGCCACAGATACGCAGTATTTT.